Shown below are 23 T cell receptor beta chains from a single sample sequenced in a study of cytomegalovirus exposure and HLA in healthy donors. Amplification used 60 Vbeta primers and 13 Jbeta primers. Measured with immunoSEQ multiplex PCR; TCRdb has only the in-frame clones, and not every one. Counted here are fewer than 130,000 clones, 74% occurring once; the ten biggest clones make up over 2.5%. Sequencing was performed on PBMCs. The receptors were sampled from a man aged 50 or older in good health and CMV-seropositive.

The J gene is TRBJ1-6, the V gene TRBV9; 8 bases agree with TRBD1. This CDR3 has 15 residues. The germline CDR1 and CDR2 sequences are SGDLS and YYNGEE. With 4 bases clipped from V and 8 bases from J, the junction kept 8 bases outside the gene matches. The CDR3 DNA reads as TGTGCCAGCAGCCCAAGACAGGGGATGGATTCACCCCTCCACTTT. Protein: CASSPRQGMDSPLHF.

V and J are TRBV29-1 and TRBJ2-2, with D possibly being TRBD2 (6 bases). Germline loops: CDR1 SQVTM, CDR2 ANQGSEA. The V gene lost 6 bases and the J gene lost 0 bases, with 11 bases spanning the gap. CDR3 length: 14 residues. DNA of the CDR3: TGCAGCGTACCCCGGGACTCGAACACCGGGGAGCTGTTTTTT. Translating it yields CSVPRDSNTGELFF.

This chain connects TRBV19 to TRBJ2-5; 8 bases are a match to TRBD1. Germline V gene lookup returns CDR1 LNHDA and CDR2 SQIVND (reference sequence). The CDR3 has 14 amino acids. With V trimmed by 4 bases and J by 5 bases, 6 bases remained unmatched. The CDR3 loop reads CASSRTGFWETQYF. CDR3 coding DNA: TGTGCCAGTAGTAGGACAGGGTTCTGGGAGACCCAGTACTTC.

V gene TRBV5-4 combines with J gene TRBJ2-7; the match to TRBD1 covers 11 bases. The CDR3 has 14 residues. Losses at the gene ends were 3 bases for V and 4 bases for J; bases not matched to a gene: 3. The germline CDR1 and CDR2 sequences are SGHNT and YYREEE (reference sequence). The CDR3 coding sequence is TGTGCCAGCAGCTGGGACAGGGGGGAATACGAGCAGTACTTC. Translated: CASSWDRGEYEQYF.

This chain connects TRBV7-9 to TRBJ2-2, with TRBD1 matching over 9 bases. CDR1 is SEHNR and CDR2 is FQNEAQ in the germline V gene (reference sequence). This CDR3 is 18 amino acids long. The V and J ends lost 4 bases and 5 bases, in that order; junction bases with no gene match: 14. The CDR3 sequence is CASSSSPGTGWRTGELFF. The CDR3 DNA sequence: TGTGCCAGCAGCTCAAGCCCCGGGACAGGGTGGAGAACCGGGGAGCTGTTTTTT.

The J gene is TRBJ1-1, the V gene TRBV5-1; 8 bases fit TRBD1. V shed 4 bases, J shed 2 bases, and the junction held 7 bases outside the gene matches. The CDR3 runs 15 residues. Germline V gene lookup returns CDR1 SGHRS and CDR2 YFSETQ. The CDR3 DNA reads TGCGCCAGCAGCGCACCGACAGGGGTCAACACTGAAGCTTTCTTT. This codes for CASSAPTGVNTEAFF.

The chain links TRBV5-6 to TRBJ2-3; TRBD1 matches at 11 bases. This CDR3 is built from 19 residues. Germline CDR1 and CDR2: SGHDT and YYEEEE. Germline trimming cut 0 bases from V and 3 bases from J; bases unmatched to any gene: 12. CDR3 coding DNA: TGTGCCAGCAGCTTGGGGGTGGACAGGGGGCCTCGTCCGACAGATACGCAGTATTTT. The encoded protein is CASSLGVDRGPRPTDTQYF.

This clone was seen more than once but under ten times. The chain recombines TRBV30 with TRBJ2-7, with D possibly matching TRBD1 (5 bases). The germline gives CDR1 GTSNPN, CDR2 SVGIG (reference sequence). V lost 2 bases to trimming and J lost 2 bases, with 13 bases between them. This CDR3 region has 14 residues. The CDR3 protein is CAWSQGNTAYEQYF. CDR3 DNA: TGTGCCTGGAGTCAGGGTAACACGGCCTACGAGCAGTACTTC.

The V call is TRBV5-1, the J call TRBJ1-6; TRBD1 agrees at 8 bases. Looked up from germline, CDR1 is SGHRS and CDR2 is YFSETQ. V lost 0 bases to trimming and J lost 7 bases; unmatched junction nucleotides: 6. This CDR3 comprises 16 residues. The CDR3 sequence is CASSLASRQGNSPLHF. CDR3 nucleotide sequence: TGCGCCAGCAGCTTGGCCTCCAGACAGGGGAATTCACCCCTCCACTTT.

The CDR3 loop reads CASSLQWVPGTGDGYTF. The CDR3 nucleotides are TGTGCCAGCAGCCTTCAGTGGGTGCCAGGGACAGGGGACGGCTACACCTTC. V usage is TRBV11-2 and J usage is TRBJ1-2; 10 nucleotides line up with TRBD1. This CDR3 contains 17 residues. V lost 5 bases, J lost 8 bases, and 17 bases stayed unmatched. Germline values: CDR1 SGHAT, CDR2 FQNNGV.

This chain connects TRBV14 to TRBJ2-6; tentative D call: TRBD1 (7 bases). The CDR3 extends over 18 amino acids. Per the germline V gene, CDR1 is SGHDN and CDR2 is FVKESK. V was cut by 0 bases and J by 0 bases, with 12 bases left in between. This CDR3 reads CASSQDIRGVSGANVLTF. The CDR3, as DNA: TGTGCCAGCAGCCAAGATATCAGGGGGGTCTCTGGGGCCAACGTCCTGACTTTC.

The V gene is TRBV5-1, the J gene TRBJ1-5; the match to TRBD1 covers 9 bases. The CDR3 is 14 amino acids. V dropped 5 bases and J dropped 4; count of bases not matched to a gene: 4. Germline V gene lookup returns CDR1 SGHRS and CDR2 YFSETQ. The CDR3 reads CASRPDRGNQPQHF. CDR3 nucleotides: TGCGCCAGCAGACCCGACAGGGGGAATCAGCCCCAGCATTTT.

The V gene is TRBV6-5, the J gene TRBJ2-7; possibly TRBD2 for D (6 bases). V was pared by 4 bases and J by 5 bases, with 18 bases between. CDR1 and CDR2 (germline): MNHEY, SVGAGI. CDR3 length: 15 residues. This CDR3 reads CASSSKWRGADEQYF. The DNA for the CDR3 is TGTGCCAGCAGTTCGAAATGGAGGGGTGCCGACGAGCAGTACTTC.

This clone has a single count. This sequence joins TRBV5-1 and TRBJ2-2, with a tentative D call TRBD1 (6 bases). The V end lost 1 base, the J end lost 1 base, and 11 bases lay between the germline ends. This CDR3 is 16 amino acids long. The germline V gene has CDR1 SGHRS and CDR2 YFSETQ. In nucleotides, the CDR3 is TGCGCCAGCAGCTTGACCTTAGGGGGGAACACCGGGGAGCTGTTTTTT. Amino acid sequence: CASSLTLGGNTGELFF.

The V gene is TRBV27, the J gene TRBJ2-7; D remains unclear. CDR3 length equals 13 residues. The V end lost 6 bases, the J end lost 1 base, and 10 bases lay between the germline ends. Germline CDR1 and CDR2: MNHEY and SMNVEV (reference sequence). The CDR3 region is CASRVAASYEQYF. The CDR3 region has the DNA TGTGCCAGCAGAGTAGCTGCTTCCTACGAGCAGTACTTC.

V and J are TRBV5-1 and TRBJ2-2; D may be TRBD1 (6 bases). The length of the CDR3 is 14 residues. Trimming left V 5 bases short and J 5 bases short, with 13 bases between. Germline loops: CDR1 SGHRS, CDR2 YFSETQ. The CDR3 spells CASSQQGETGELFF. The CDR3 nucleotides read TGCGCCAGCAGTCAACAGGGAGAAACCGGGGAGCTGTTTTTT.

The chain joins TRBV4-1 to TRBJ2-4; the match to TRBD2 covers 7 bases. V lost 1 base and J lost 0; bases outside the gene matches: 12. Germline V gene sequence: CDR1 MGHRA, CDR2 YSYEKL. CDR3 size: 19 residues. The CDR3 region has the DNA TGCGCCAGCAGCCAAGTTACTGCCGGACTAGTAGAAGCCAAAAACATTCAGTACTTC. Its protein is CASSQVTAGLVEAKNIQYF.

This rearrangement joins TRBV7-3 to TRBJ2-3; weak D call: TRBD1 (5 bases). The germline V gene encodes CDR1 SGHTA and CDR2 FQGTGA. V gave up 2 bases and J gave up 9 bases, with 15 bases separating them. The CDR3 spans 14 residues. CDR3 sequence reads: CASSLRSGPGTQYF. Here the CDR3 DNA reads TGTGCCAGCAGCTTACGGTCAGGGCCAGGGACGCAGTATTTT.

V is TRBV5-4 and J is TRBJ2-3; 14 positions match TRBD2. V lost 4 bases and J lost 6; bases outside the gene matches: 13. The CDR3 loop spans 18 amino acids. In germline, CDR1 is SGHNT, CDR2 YYREEE (reference sequence). The CDR3 region is CASSPSYKGLAGADTQYF. In nucleotides, the CDR3 is TGTGCCAGCAGCCCCTCGTATAAGGGACTAGCGGGAGCGGATACGCAGTATTTT.

CDR3 nucleotide sequence: TGTGCCAGCAGGAGAGACTGGGACAATGAGCAGTTCTTC. As protein: CASRRDWDNEQFF. This chain uses TRBV6-1 with TRBJ2-1; D unresolved. Germline V gene sequence: CDR1 MNHNS, CDR2 SASEGT. With 6 bases removed from V and 5 bases from J, the gap between germline ends came to 11 bases. This CDR3 is built from 13 residues.

The DNA for the CDR3 is TGTGCCAGCAGTGCCGGGGGAGGGGGGGCCAACGTCCTGACTTTC. Its protein product is CASSAGGGGANVLTF. The chain joins TRBV25-1 to TRBJ2-6; 7 bases map to TRBD2. The CDR3 runs 15 residues. V was pared by 4 bases and J by 4 bases, with 4 bases of the junction left unmatched. Germline loops: CDR1 MGHDK, CDR2 SYGVNS.

This clone was picked up a small number of times. The rearrangement uses TRBV11-3 and TRBJ2-3; 10 bases are shared with TRBD1. The trim removed 5 bases at V and 3 bases at J, leaving 5 bases unmatched. Germline V gene data show CDR1 as SGHNT and CDR2 as YENEEA. This CDR3 spans 15 amino acids. CDR3 DNA: TGTGCCAGCAGCCGGTCGGGACAGGGGACAGATACGCAGTATTTT. It is translated as CASSRSGQGTDTQYF.

This chain joins TRBV6-6 and TRBJ1-1, with 11 bases identical to TRBD1. V lost 2 bases and J lost 6; bases outside the gene matches: 5. Looked up from germline, CDR1 is MNHNY and CDR2 is SVGAGI (reference sequence). The length of the CDR3 is 15 residues. For the CDR3, the DNA is TGTGCCAGCAGTTACCCCGGACAGGGGGCCGCTGAAGCTTTCTTT. Its translation is CASSYPGQGAAEAFF.